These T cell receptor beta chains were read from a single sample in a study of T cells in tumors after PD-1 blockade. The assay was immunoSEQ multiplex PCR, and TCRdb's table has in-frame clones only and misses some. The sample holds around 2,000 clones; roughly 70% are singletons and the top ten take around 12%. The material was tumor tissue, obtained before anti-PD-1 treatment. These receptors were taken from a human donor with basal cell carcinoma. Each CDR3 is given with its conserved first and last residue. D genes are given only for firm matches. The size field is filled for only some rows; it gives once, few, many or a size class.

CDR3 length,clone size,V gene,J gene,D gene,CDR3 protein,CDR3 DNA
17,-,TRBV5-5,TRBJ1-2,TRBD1,CASSLEYMGQGAAGYTF,TGTGCCAGCAGCTTGGAGTATATGGGTCAGGGGGCTGCTGGCTACACCTTC
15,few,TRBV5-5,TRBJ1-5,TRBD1,CASSSGQASNQPQHF,TGTGCCAGCAGCTCAGGACAGGCTAGCAATCAGCCCCAGCATTTT
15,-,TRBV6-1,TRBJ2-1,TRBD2,CASSERTSGINEQFF,TGTGCCAGCAGTGAACGGACTAGCGGGATAAATGAGCAGTTCTTC
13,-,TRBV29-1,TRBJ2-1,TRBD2,CSAGAGGPNEQFF,TGCAGCGCCGGAGCGGGGGGGCCGAATGAGCAGTTCTTC
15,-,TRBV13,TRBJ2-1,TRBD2,CASRLLFAGGGEQFF,TGTGCCAGCAGGCTTCTCTTTGCGGGGGGTGGTGAGCAGTTCTTC
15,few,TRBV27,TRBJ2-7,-,CASTQPKRRTYEQYF,TGTGCCAGCACCCAACCCAAAAGGAGGACCTACGAGCAGTACTTC
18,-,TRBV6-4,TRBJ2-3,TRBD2,CASSDSFSLAGDTDTQYF,TGTGCCAGCAGTGACTCATTCTCACTAGCGGGGGACACAGATACGCAGTATTTT
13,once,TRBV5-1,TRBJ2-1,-,CASSVGTHNEQFF,TGCGCCAGCAGCGTCGGTACTCACAATGAGCAGTTCTTC
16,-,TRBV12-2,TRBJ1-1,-,CASRLAGGLGVPEAFF,TGTGCAAGTCGCTTAGCTGGAGGTCTGGGGGTACCTGAAGCTTTCTTT
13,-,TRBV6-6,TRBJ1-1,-,CASSYSQVTEAFF,TGTGCCAGCAGTTACTCCCAAGTTACTGAAGCTTTCTTT
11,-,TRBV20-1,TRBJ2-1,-,CSAARGNEQFF,TGCAGTGCAGCCCGGGGCAATGAGCAGTTCTTC
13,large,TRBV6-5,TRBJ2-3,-,CASSSGLLDTQYF,TGTGCCAGCAGCTCAGGACTACTAGATACGCAGTATTTT
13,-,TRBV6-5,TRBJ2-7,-,CASSSGTLGEQYF,TGTGCCAGCAGTTCCGGGACCCTAGGCGAGCAGTACTTC
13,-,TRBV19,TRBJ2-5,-,CASSIYPQETQYF,TGTGCCAGTAGTATATACCCCCAAGAGACTCAGTACTTC
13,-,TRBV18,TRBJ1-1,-,CASSLTTRTEAFF,TGTGCCAGCTCACTTACAACACGCACTGAAGCTTTCTTT
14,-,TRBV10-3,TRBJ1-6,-,CAISESTTGSPLHF,TGTGCCATCAGTGAGAGTACGACGGGTTCACCCCTCCACTTT
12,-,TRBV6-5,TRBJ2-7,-,CASSPSRGEQYF,TGTGCCAGCAGCCCGAGCCGTGGGGAGCAGTACTTC
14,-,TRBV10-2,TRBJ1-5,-,CASREDRSAQPQHF,TGCGCCAGCAGAGAAGACAGGTCCGCTCAGCCCCAGCATTTT
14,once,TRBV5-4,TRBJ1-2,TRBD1,CASSPGQGRGGYTF,TGTGCCAGCAGCCCTGGACAGGGAAGAGGTGGCTACACCTTC
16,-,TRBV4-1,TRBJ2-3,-,CASSQGKGGVLDTQYF,TGCGCCAGCAGCCAAGGAAAGGGGGGGGTGTTGGATACGCAGTATTTT
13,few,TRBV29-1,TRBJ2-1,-,CSVRVFVENEQFF,TGCAGCGTTAGGGTATTTGTGGAAAATGAGCAGTTCTTC
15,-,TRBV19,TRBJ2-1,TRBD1,CASSVTGISYNEQFF,TGTGCCAGTAGTGTGACAGGGATCTCCTACAATGAGCAGTTCTTC